A selection of T cell receptor beta chains follows, all from one sample in a study of molecular identifiers for immune sequencing clone quantification. TCRdb called the PCR reads again in MiXCR, with one record for every CDR3 protein. This sample has 600,000 to 650,000 distinct CDR3 sequences; around 20% occur once, and the top ten carry roughly 0.83%. What was sequenced was naive CD8+ T cells from blood, with Jurkat cell RNA spiked in. These TCRs come from a human donor in good health. Some libraries in this study had Jurkat cell RNA spiked in. Each CDR3 is given with its conserved first and last residue. The D gene is left open where the match is weak. Only some rows state a clone size, as once, few, many or a class for expanded clones.

.,TRBJ2-1,TRBV4-1,.,CASSGPLWPGQFF,TGCGCCAGCAGCGGTCCTCTATGGCCCGGGCAGTTCTTC
.,TRBJ2-3,TRBV6-5,many,CASSYSWASTDTQYF,TGTGCCAGCAGTTACTCGTGGGCTAGCACAGATACGCAGTATTTT
.,TRBJ2-7,TRBV7-9,many,CASSGPGYGLTYEQYF,TGTGCCAGCAGCGGTCCGGGTTACGGGCTTACCTACGAGCAGTACTTC
.,TRBJ1-2,TRBV4-3,many,CASSRDVTDYGYTF,TGCGCCAGCAGCCGAGACGTTACTGACTATGGCTACACCTTC
TRBD1,TRBJ1-4,TRBV10-3,many,CAISEGQGPPTNEKLFF,TGTGCCATCAGTGAAGGACAGGGCCCACCAACTAATGAAAAACTGTTTTTT
.,TRBJ2-7,TRBV11-2,.,CASSLDFQGKRYEQYF,TGTGCCAGCAGCTTAGATTTCCAGGGTAAACGGTACGAGCAGTACTTC
TRBD1,TRBJ2-3,TRBV20-1,many,CSATGTDSDTQYF,TGCAGTGCTACGGGGACAGACTCAGATACGCAGTATTTT
TRBD1,TRBJ2-6,TRBV11-3,.,CASSFRETGAHSGANVLTF,TGTGCCAGCAGCTTTAGGGAGACAGGGGCCCACTCTGGGGCCAACGTCCTGACTTTC
TRBD1,TRBJ1-1,TRBV4-1,many,CASSQGGQGGTEAFF,TGCGCCAGCAGCCAAGGAGGACAGGGGGGCACTGAAGCTTTCTTT
.,TRBJ1-4,TRBV7-8,.,CASSLGRAGVNEKLFF,TGTGCCAGCAGCTTAGGGAGGGCAGGAGTTAATGAAAAACTGTTTTTT
TRBD2,TRBJ2-7,TRBV7-9,few,CASSFAPGLPNYEQYF,TGTGCCAGCAGCTTTGCACCGGGACTACCGAACTACGAGCAGTACTTC
.,TRBJ1-2,TRBV7-9,many,CASSRGESYGYTF,TGTGCCAGCAGCCGGGGAGAGAGCTATGGCTACACCTTC
.,TRBJ2-1,TRBV29-1,many,CSEEGQTNEQFF,TGCAGCGAGGAGGGACAGACCAATGAGCAGTTCTTC
.,TRBJ1-5,TRBV12-3/TRBV12-4,few,CASSLDQGSNQPQHF,TGTGCCAGCAGTTTAGATCAGGGGAGCAATCAGCCCCAGCATTTT
.,TRBJ2-1,TRBV2,many,CASSDGAYDEQFF,TGTGCCAGCAGTGACGGGGCCTACGATGAGCAGTTCTTC
.,TRBJ2-5,TRBV7-9,many,CASRLPLGETQYF,TGTGCCAGCAGACTCCCACTAGGAGAGACCCAGTACTTC
.,TRBJ2-7,TRBV5-6,many,CASSFPSTPYEQYF,TGTGCCAGCAGCTTCCCGTCAACCCCCTACGAGCAGTACTTC
.,TRBJ1-2,TRBV6-1,few,CATTSQDTRPSIYGYTF,TGTGCCACAACCTCACAAGACACCAGGCCTTCGATCTATGGCTACACCTTC
.,TRBJ1-4,TRBV7-8,many,CASSQTERGNEKLFF,TGTGCCAGCAGCCAAACAGAACGAGGGAATGAAAAACTGTTTTTT
.,TRBJ2-7,TRBV5-4,many,CASSLWESGYEQYF,TGTGCCAGCAGCTTGTGGGAAAGCGGCTACGAGCAGTACTTC
TRBD2,TRBJ2-5,TRBV28,few,CASSPGGLAGGYETQYF,TGTGCCAGCAGCCCAGGAGGGCTAGCGGGAGGTTATGAGACCCAGTACTTC
.,TRBJ2-2,TRBV23-1,.,CASSQAGPNAGELFF,TGCGCCAGCAGCCAAGCAGGACCGAACGCCGGGGAGCTGTTTTTT
.,TRBJ2-7,TRBV6-1,.,CASSDTAYEQYF,TGTGCCAGCAGTGATACAGCCTACGAGCAGTACTTC
TRBD1,TRBJ2-3,TRBV4-1,.,CASSQDRDRVTDTQYF,TGCGCCAGCAGCCAAGATAGGGACAGGGTAACAGATACGCAGTATTTT
TRBD2,TRBJ2-3,TRBV5-1,many,CASSLAGLAASTDTQYF,TGCGCCAGCAGCTTGGCCGGACTAGCGGCCAGCACAGATACGCAGTATTTT
TRBD1,TRBJ2-5,TRBV12-3/TRBV12-4,few,CASSHRGTGDSRETQYF,TGTGCCAGCAGCCACCGGGGGACAGGGGATTCCCGAGAGACCCAGTACTTC
.,TRBJ2-5,TRBV2,.,CASSEGLLVETQYF,TGTGCCAGCAGTGAGGGCCTGCTCGTGGAGACCCAGTACTTC
TRBD2,TRBJ2-3,TRBV7-2,many,CASSREGLAGTDTQYF,TGTGCCAGCAGCCGAGAGGGGCTAGCGGGCACAGATACGCAGTATTTT
.,TRBJ2-4,TRBV7-9,many,CASSRTDKLSF,TGTGCCAGCAGCAGAACGGACAAGCTCAGCTTC
.,TRBJ1-2,TRBV7-9,few,CASSLFGGWYGYTF,TGTGCCAGCAGCTTATTCGGGGGATGGTATGGCTACACCTTC
.,TRBJ2-1,TRBV5-8,.,CARSFASSYPPTDEQFF,TGTGCCAGAAGCTTTGCGTCCTCGTACCCTCCTACTGATGAGCAGTTCTTC
.,TRBJ2-5,TRBV28,many,CASSSRDISTKETQYF,TGTGCCAGCAGTTCCCGGGACATTTCGACCAAAGAGACCCAGTACTTC
.,TRBJ2-1,TRBV7-8,many,CASSPGAGSYNEQFF,TGTGCCAGCAGCCCCGGAGCAGGCTCCTACAATGAGCAGTTCTTC
.,TRBJ1-1,TRBV9,.,CAGSPGEGGEAFF,TGTGCCGGCAGCCCAGGGGAGGGCGGTGAAGCTTTCTTT
.,TRBJ2-7,TRBV20-1,many,CSASDHGQTYEQYF,TGCAGTGCTAGCGACCACGGACAGACCTACGAGCAGTACTTC
.,TRBJ2-3,TRBV12-3/TRBV12-4,few,CASSFFRALGSDTQYF,TGTGCCAGCAGTTTTTTCCGGGCCCTGGGTTCAGATACGCAGTATTTT
.,TRBJ2-5,TRBV14,many,CASSQALQETQYF,TGTGCCAGCAGCCAAGCACTACAAGAGACCCAGTACTTC
.,TRBJ2-1,TRBV19,few,CASRESSYNEQFF,TGTGCCAGTAGAGAAAGCTCCTACAATGAGCAGTTCTTC
TRBD1,TRBJ2-2,TRBV7-6,many,CASSWDRGPPTGELFF,TGTGCCAGCAGCTGGGACAGGGGCCCACCGACCGGGGAGCTGTTTTTT
.,TRBJ1-4,TRBV4-3,many,CASSQQGTGGNQKLFF,TGCGCCAGCAGCCAACAGGGGACGGGAGGAAATCAAAAACTGTTTTTT
TRBD1,TRBJ2-7,TRBV29-1,many,CSVGLWTGTYEQYF,TGCAGCGTTGGATTGTGGACAGGGACCTACGAGCAGTACTTC
.,TRBJ2-2,TRBV19,many,CASSMRGENTGELFF,TGTGCCAGTAGTATGCGAGGGGAGAACACCGGGGAGCTGTTTTTT
.,TRBJ2-3,TRBV2,.,CASSAVRETDTQYF,TGTGCCAGCAGTGCGGTCAGGGAAACAGATACGCAGTATTTT
.,TRBJ1-1,TRBV7-9,once,CASAENTKAFF,TGTGCCAGCGCAGAAAACACTAAAGCTTTCTTT
.,TRBJ1-2,TRBV2,few,CASRGLSLNGYTF,TGTGCCAGCCGAGGACTCTCACTCAATGGCTACACCTTC
.,TRBJ2-3,TRBV7-9,many,CASSSSQVLGTDTQYF,TGTGCCAGCAGCTCGAGTCAGGTCTTGGGCACAGATACGCAGTATTTT
.,TRBJ1-4,TRBV12-2,many,CASRLVSPATNEKLFF,TGTGCAAGTCGCTTAGTATCACCAGCAACTAATGAAAAACTGTTTTTT
TRBD2,TRBJ2-5,TRBV4-1,.,CASSQVYAGEETQYF,TGCGCCAGCAGCCAAGTTTATGCGGGGGAAGAGACCCAGTACTTC
TRBD1,TRBJ2-7,TRBV27,few,CASSLSGGGGYEQYF,TGTGCCAGCAGTTTATCAGGGGGCGGTGGCTACGAGCAGTACTTC
TRBD2,TRBJ2-3,TRBV11-3,.,CASSLSPPGTITDTQYF,TGTGCCAGCAGCTTATCCCCCCCAGGGACTATCACAGATACGCAGTATTTT
.,TRBJ1-6,TRBV6-5,few,CASRLDRIYNSPLHF,TGTGCCAGCAGGTTAGACAGGATTTATAATTCACCCCTCCACTTT